This TCR beta chain was profiled in a study of OX40 agonist ivuxolimab in advanced cancers. Overall study findings and caveats: Dose levels from 0.1 to 3.0 mg/kg saw CD4+ and CD8+ blood T cells expand clonally by week 6. Some nonresponders likewise displayed low normalized T-cell clonal expansion.

Patients were ruled out by autoimmune disease history or systemic immunosuppression. Worth noting for this clone: Its antigen remains unidentified.

The method was immunoSEQ multiplex PCR; TCRdb's version includes in-frame clones alone and lacks a portion of them. The table includes 13,000 to 15,000 clones, 70% to 75% detected once. V lost 3 bases, J lost 0 bases, and 6 bases lay in between. CDR1 is SGHDN, CDR2 FVKESK, per germline. The CDR3 sequence is 13 residues long. The V and J genes are TRBV14 and TRBJ2-7; D possibly corresponds to TRBD2 (5 bases). This receptor was identified in an adult with an advanced solid tumor such as melanoma, head and neck, liver or kidney cancer. This specimen was CD4+ or CD8+ T cells sorted from blood, taken in a trial of the OX40 agonist ivuxolimab. CDR3: CASSQGSSYEQYF. The CDR3 DNA reads TGTGCCAGCAGCCAGGGGAGCTCCTACGAGCAGTACTTC.